Below, 18 T cell receptor beta chains from the same sample are listed, as sequenced in a study of blood T cells in healthy people across ages. It was with a sample-barcoded 5' primer and a J-beta primer mix that a second PCR of about 7 to 12 cycles was run. TCRdb fed the 5' RACE reads into MiXCR, producing one record per CDR3 protein. The repertoire holds about 1,400,000 distinct CDR3 sequences, with around 39% as singletons. The sequenced material came from blood. The receptors come from a young woman in good health.

This clonotype showed up just a few times. The V gene is TRBV12-3 or TRBV12-4, the J gene TRBJ2-7; maybe TRBD2 (6 bases). The CDR3 loop spans 15 amino acids. Trimming stripped 4 bases from V and 7 bases from J, with 20 bases between. The chain's CDR3 is CASSSFRDFSREQYF. DNA of the CDR3: TGTGCCAGCAGTTCGTTCCGGGACTTCTCCAGGGAGCAGTACTTC.

The chain joins TRBV12-3 or TRBV12-4 to TRBJ1-4, with 9 bases that match TRBD1. The CDR3 runs to 14 residues. Trimming cost V 4 bases and J 9 bases; bases outside gene matches: 6. CDR3 amino acids: CASSWTGDQKKLFF. For the CDR3, the DNA is TGTGCCAGCAGTTGGACAGGGGATCAAAAAAAACTGTTTTTT.

With respect to this clonotype: The germline gene is not matched at one end of the junction; a read error may be the cause. The chain carries TRBV7-9 and TRBJ1-5, with D perhaps TRBD1 (5 bases). The CDR3 runs 16 residues. Germline CDR1 is SEHNR and CDR2 is FQNEAQ (reference sequence). This chain's CDR3 is CASSLGGPYSNPPQHF. The CDR3 DNA is TGTGCCAGCAGCCTGGGGGGACCATATAGCAATCCGCCCCAGCATTTT.

A few counts support this clonotype. The V call is TRBV20-1, the J call TRBJ2-7, with D possibly being TRBD1 or TRBD2 (5 bases each). There are 14 residues in the CDR3. Trimming took off 6 bases at V and 5 bases at J, with 20 bases between the two ends. Germline assignment: CDR1 DFQATT and CDR2 SNEGSKA (reference sequence). CDR3 nucleotide sequence: TGCAGTGCGAGACAGACTACTTTCCGGAACGAGCAGTACTTC. Protein: CSARQTTFRNEQYF.

This clonotype was detected a few times. V and J are TRBV20-1 and TRBJ1-2; D possibly corresponds to TRBD1 (6 bases). CDR1 is DFQATT and CDR2 is SNEGSKA in the germline V gene (reference sequence). Trimming pared 6 bases from V and 4 bases from J, leaving 15 bases between. This CDR3 spans 13 amino acids. CDR3: CSARGGRSYGYTF. The CDR3 coding sequence is TGCAGTGCCCGGGGGGGGCGCAGCTATGGCTACACCTTC.

Notes on this clonotype: With a much larger clone just one base away, this may be a read error. This chain joins TRBV29-1 and TRBJ2-7; 15 bases line up with TRBD2. The CDR3 contains 14 residues. V dropped 6 bases and J dropped 7; count of bases not matched to a gene: 7. Germline assignment: CDR1 SQVTM and CDR2 ANQGSEA. CDR3 nucleotide sequence: TGCAGCGTCGGACTAGCGGGAGGGCCGAATGAGCAGTACTTC. It codes for CSVGLAGGPNEQYF.

With respect to this clonotype: Mismatch with germline at one junction end may stem from a read error. The chain links TRBV5-1 to TRBJ2-7, with 7 bases matching TRBD1. This CDR3 comprises 14 residues. The germline V gene encodes CDR1 SGHRS and CDR2 YFSETQ. Here the CDR3 DNA reads TGCGTCAGCAGCGCAAGAGGGGGCGAGTACGAGCAGTACTTC. Residues: CVSSARGGEYEQYF.

Only a few counts were recorded for this clonotype. The genes are TRBV29-1 and TRBJ1-2; TRBD1 matches at 7 bases. CDR1 and CDR2 (germline): SQVTM, ANQGSEA. This CDR3 is built from 12 residues. DNA of the CDR3: TGCGTGGCAGGGGGAGAAAATCAAGGCTACACCTTC. It specifies CVAGGENQGYTF.

This clonotype showed up many times. This chain links TRBV5-1 with TRBJ2-1; tentative D call: TRBD2 (7 bases). V gave up 7 bases and J gave up 9 bases, with 17 bases separating them. The CDR3 loop spans 13 amino acids. Germline CDR1 is SGHRS and CDR2 is YFSETQ. This chain's CDR3 is CASGPRGASEQFF. Here the CDR3 DNA reads TGCGCCAGCGGACCCCGGGGGGCAAGTGAGCAGTTCTTC.

The table lists this clonotype with a few counts. The chain couples TRBV28 to TRBJ2-1, with 7 bases that match TRBD1. After removal of 2 bases from V and 0 bases from J, the junction contained 10 bases not matched to a gene. This CDR3 is 18 amino acids long. Per germline, CDR1 MDHEN and CDR2 SYDVKM. CDR3 residues: CASSLDDRALSSYNEQFF. In DNA form, the CDR3 reads TGTGCCAGCAGTTTAGACGACAGGGCTCTGAGCTCCTACAATGAGCAGTTCTTC.

V gene TRBV20-1 combines with J gene TRBJ1-2, with D possibly TRBD1 on 5 matching bases. Trimming removed 0 bases from V and 4 bases from J, with 21 bases in between. Germline assignment: CDR1 DFQATT and CDR2 SNEGSKA (reference sequence). The CDR3 totals 17 residues. This CDR3 reads CSARDLGTAAGSYGYTF. In DNA form, the CDR3 reads TGCAGTGCTAGAGATCTCGGGACGGCGGCGGGTAGCTATGGCTACACCTTC.

The table lists this clonotype with many counts. At one end the junction does not follow the germline gene, possibly because of a read error. V gene TRBV5-1 combines with J gene TRBJ2-7, with D maybe TRBD1 (6 bases). The CDR3 length is 12 residues. Germline-derived CDR1 and CDR2 are SGHRS and YFSETQ. CDR3 bases: TGTGCCAGCAGCCTGGACAGATACGAGCAGTACTTC. Its translation: CASSLDRYEQYF. The whole variable domain, remainder taken from reference TRBV5-1 and TRBJ2-7, is KAGVTQTPRYLIKTRGQQVTLSCSPISGHRSVSWYQQTPGQGLQFLFEYFSETQRNKGNFPGRFSGRQFSNSRSEMNVSTLELGDSALYLCASSLDRYEQYFGPGTRLTVT.

The CDR3 DNA follows: TGCAGTGCTAGAGTTCGACAGGGAGCATATGGCGTAGCTAACTATGGCTACACCTTC. Residues: CSARVRQGAYGVANYGYTF. The V and J genes are TRBV20-1 and TRBJ1-2, with 7 bases that match TRBD1. V was pared by 1 base and J by 0 bases, with 17 bases of the junction left unmatched. This CDR3 contains 19 residues. Germline-derived CDR1 and CDR2 are DFQATT and SNEGSKA (reference sequence).

The rearrangement joins TRBV7-8 to TRBJ2-5, with 15 bases fitting TRBD2. The end of the DNA is better explained by TRBJ2-7, so the J call may be wrong. Germline V gene sequence: CDR1 SGHVS, CDR2 FQNEAQ. The CDR3 is 20 amino acids. The DNA for the CDR3 is TGTGCCAGCAGCTTAGTGAGGACTAGCGGGAGGGCCTCAACGCTGGGCGAGCAGTACTTC. It yields the protein CASSLVRTSGRASTLGEQYF.

The chain couples TRBV6-6 to TRBJ1-6, with D maybe TRBD1 (5 bases). Germline values: CDR1 MNHNY, CDR2 SVGAGI (reference sequence). Trimming cost V 6 bases and J 5 bases, with 17 bases left between them. This CDR3 spans 16 amino acids. CDR3 region: CASSHGAGDNNSPLHF. The DNA of the CDR3 is TGTGCCAGCAGCCATGGGGCAGGCGATAATAATTCACCCCTCCACTTT.

This clonotype was observed a single time. The chain recombines TRBV9 with TRBJ1-2; 12 bases are shared with TRBD1. Trimming cost V 4 bases and J 5 bases; bases outside gene matches: 6. There are 15 residues in the CDR3. Looked up from germline, CDR1 is SGDLS and CDR2 is YYNGEE. The CDR3 loop reads CASSQGQGAIYGYTF. The CDR3 coding sequence is TGTGCCAGCAGCCAGGGACAGGGGGCGATTTATGGCTACACCTTC.

This clonotype was found a few times. The genes are TRBV7-8 and TRBJ2-5, with a weak D call TRBD2 (6 bases). With the DNA end fitting TRBJ2-7 better, the J assignment may be wrong. The V gene's germline CDR1 is SGHVS and CDR2 FQNEAQ. The CDR3 is made up of 17 amino acids. The DNA of the CDR3 is TGTGCCAGCAGCTTAGCGGATACCCCGGGACTCCGGTACGAGCAGTACTTC. This sequence encodes CASSLADTPGLRYEQYF.

The gene calls are TRBV7-9 and TRBJ2-5; the D gene could be TRBD1 or TRBD2 (5 bases each). The length of the CDR3 is 17 residues. Germline lookup yields CDR1 SEHNR and CDR2 FQNEAQ (reference sequence). Between the trimmed V and J ends, which lost 2 bases and 11 bases, there was a span of 27 bases. The CDR3 region has the DNA TGTGCCAGCAGCTTACCCAAGCGAGGGGCACCCCTCAATGAGCAGTACTTC. Translation gives CASSLPKRGAPLNEQYF.